This TCR beta chain was observed in a study of shared clonotypes between healthy human individuals. Overall study context: Three CD4 naive, three CD4 memory, two CD8 naive and one CD8 memory plate were used per donor.

Profiled with immunoSEQ multiplex PCR; TCRdb holds only in-frame clones, not every one. The sample has 2 million to 3 million clones; around nine tenths are singletons. To note about this clone: Its antigen is unknown.

Trimming at V came to 6 bases and at J to 1 base, leaving 17 bases not matched to a gene. The CDR3 sequence is 19 residues long. Germline CDR1 reads MNHEY; CDR2 reads SMNVEV (reference sequence). Whole-study results and caveats: Non-shared clonotypes displayed generation probabilities falling below those of clonotypes present in all four donors.

The rearrangement joins TRBV27 to TRBJ1-3, with 8 bases that match TRBD1. What was sequenced was naive CD4+ T cells sorted from blood. Regarding subset: CD45RA+ positively selected. The clonotype comes from a man between 18 and 29 years old in good health. Here the CDR3 DNA reads TGTGCCAGCAGCTTTGGGACAGGAGCTACTACACCATCTGGAAACACCATATATTTT. This translates into CASSFGTGATTPSGNTIYF.